Presented here are 27 T cell receptor beta chains from one specimen sequenced in a study of cytomegalovirus exposure and HLA in healthy donors. It was with 60 Vbeta and 13 Jbeta primers that the PCR ran. This table comes from immunoSEQ multiplex PCR, and its TCRdb copy is limited to in-frame clones, with some not included. The sample lists 150,000 or so clones, about 88% occurring once. Material for sequencing was PBMCs. These receptors were obtained from a woman aged 18-29 years in good health and CMV-seronegative.

The V and J genes are TRBV6-5 and TRBJ1-2; 7 bases are shared with TRBD1. The CDR3 has 15 amino acids. Germline V gene data show CDR1 as MNHEY and CDR2 as SVGAGI. V dropped 2 bases and J dropped 0; count of bases not matched to a gene: 3. In DNA, the CDR3 is TGTGCCAGCAGTTACAGTCAGGGGGCTAACTATGGCTACACCTTC. Protein product: CASSYSQGANYGYTF.

The chain joins TRBV30 to TRBJ2-3, with D possibly matching TRBD2 (7 bases). V was cut by 3 bases and J by 4 bases, with 8 bases left in between. CDR3 length: 12 residues. Germline V gene lookup returns CDR1 GTSNPN and CDR2 SVGIG (reference sequence). CDR3 region: CAWRGGADTQYF. CDR3 bases: TGTGCCTGGAGAGGGGGGGCAGATACGCAGTATTTT.

The rearrangement uses TRBV30 and TRBJ1-5; D remains unclear. The length of the CDR3 is 15 residues. The V end lost 2 bases, the J end lost 2 bases, and 13 bases lay between the germline ends. Germline V gene data show CDR1 as GTSNPN and CDR2 as SVGIG (reference sequence). For the CDR3, the DNA is TGTGCCTGGAGTCGAGGGAAGGGTGGCAATCAGCCCCAGCATTTT. This sequence encodes CAWSRGKGGNQPQHF.

This sequence joins TRBV9 and TRBJ1-2, with TRBD1 matching over 10 bases. Trimming took 3 bases from V and 4 from J; bases not matched to a gene: 9. Looked up from germline, CDR1 is SGDLS and CDR2 is YYNGEE. This CDR3 contains 16 residues. Here the CDR3 reads CASSARQGAEFYGYTF. CDR3 bases: TGTGCCAGCAGCGCCCGACAGGGGGCGGAATTCTATGGCTACACCTTC. Using reference TRBV9 and TRBJ1-2 for the parts outside the CDR3, the full variable domain is DSGVTQTPKHLITATGQRVTLRCSPRSGDLSVYWYQQSLDQGLQFLIQYYNGEERAKGNILERFSAQQFPDLHSELNLSSLELGDSALYFCASSARQGAEFYGYTFGSGTRLTVV.

This clone was found once. The chain joins TRBV6-1 to TRBJ2-7; D unresolved. The CDR3 totals 14 residues. The germline V and J ends were trimmed by 7 bases and 0 bases, with 13 bases remaining between them. Germline V gives CDR1 MNHNS, CDR2 SASEGT. The CDR3 bases are TGTGCCAGCACCTCCCCGACACCCTCCTACGAGCAGTACTTC. This sequence encodes CASTSPTPSYEQYF.

The rearrangement joins TRBV19 to TRBJ1-2; no definite D call. The CDR3 runs to 13 residues. Germline values: CDR1 LNHDA, CDR2 SQIVND (reference sequence). V was pared by 2 bases and J by 5 bases, with 9 bases between. The CDR3 loop reads CASSINGNYGYTF. The CDR3 DNA reads as TGTGCCAGTAGTATAAACGGGAATTATGGCTACACCTTC.

This chain connects TRBV6-5 to TRBJ1-1, with no clear D. The CDR3 runs to 13 residues. Germline V gives CDR1 MNHEY, CDR2 SVGAGI. Trimming removed 5 bases at V and 6 bases at J, with 13 bases between. Here the CDR3 DNA reads TGTGCCAGCAGTCCCGAGACTATCTCTGAAGCTTTCTTT. The encoded protein is CASSPETISEAFF.

This clone was recorded a few times. This chain uses TRBV18 with TRBJ1-2; no firm D call. The germline gives CDR1 KGHSH, CDR2 LQKENI. Trimming pared 0 bases from V and 2 bases from J, leaving 7 bases between. CDR3 length: 14 amino acids. CDR3 nucleotide sequence: TGTGCCAGCTCACCACCTAACATAAACTATGGCTACACCTTC. Translated: CASSPPNINYGYTF.

The chain has TRBV7-2 and TRBJ2-7, with D maybe TRBD2 (5 bases). CDR3 length: 17 amino acids. Trimming pared 5 bases from V and 0 bases from J, leaving 20 bases between. Germline CDR1 SGHTA, CDR2 FQGNSA. CDR3 loop: CASSPPHRGPLSYEQYF. The CDR3 DNA follows: TGTGCCAGCAGCCCCCCCCACCGAGGGCCTCTCTCCTACGAGCAGTACTTC.

The chain couples TRBV4-1 to TRBJ2-1, with 11 nucleotides matching TRBD2. Unmatched junction bases numbered 2, after V lost 3 bases and J lost 1 base. The CDR3 covers 16 residues. CDR1 and CDR2 (germline): MGHRA, YSYEKL. This CDR3 reads CASSHPSGRSYNEQFF. CDR3 sequence (DNA): TGCGCCAGCAGCCATCCTAGCGGGAGGTCCTACAATGAGCAGTTCTTC.

Only a few counts were recorded for this clone. V usage is TRBV5-4 and J usage is TRBJ1-1; tentatively, D is TRBD1 (5 bases). CDR3 length: 14 residues. V lost 4 bases to trimming and J lost 3 bases, with 13 bases between them. Germline CDR1 reads SGHNT; CDR2 reads YYREEE (reference sequence). CDR3 coding DNA: TGTGCCAGCAGCCCTAAGGCCAGGGACACTGAAGCTTTCTTT. This codes for CASSPKARDTEAFF.

The table lists this clone with a few counts. V and J are TRBV6-5 and TRBJ1-5; 9 bases align to TRBD1. Germline V gene data show CDR1 as MNHEY and CDR2 as SVGAGI. V was clipped by 5 bases and J by 6 bases; unmatched bases: 5. This CDR3 contains 14 residues. The CDR3 DNA is TGTGCCAGCAGTGGGACAGGGAATAGTCAGCCCCAGCATTTT. This translates into CASSGTGNSQPQHF.

The chain uses TRBV19 and TRBJ2-3; D is unclear. The CDR3 runs 15 residues. Germline CDR1 and CDR2: LNHDA and SQIVND (reference sequence). V gave up 5 bases and J gave up 3 bases, with 15 bases separating them. CDR3 bases: TGTGCCAGTAGTCATACACAGCTTAGTACAGATACGCAGTATTTT. Amino acids: CASSHTQLSTDTQYF. Using reference TRBV19 and TRBJ2-3 for the parts outside the CDR3, the full variable domain is DGGITQSPKYLFRKEGQNVTLSCEQNLNHDAMYWYRQDPGQGLRLIYYSQIVNDFQKGDIAEGYSVSREKKESFPLTVTSAQKNPTAFYLCASSHTQLSTDTQYFGPGTRLTVL.

This chain links TRBV5-1 with TRBJ2-3; tentatively, D is TRBD2 (5 bases). The germline gives CDR1 SGHRS, CDR2 YFSETQ. This CDR3 has 14 amino acids. V dropped 0 bases and J dropped 6 bases, with 11 bases sitting between them. CDR3 region: CASSLAAEGDTQYF. The CDR3 DNA sequence: TGCGCCAGCAGCTTGGCAGCGGAAGGGGATACGCAGTATTTT.

The CDR3 DNA sequence: TGTGCCAGCAGCTCTTCCGGCGGGGGCGACTCCCCCTACGAGCAGTACTTC. Translation: CASSSSGGGDSPYEQYF. V gene TRBV11-2 combines with J gene TRBJ2-7, with a tentative D call TRBD2 (7 bases). V lost 4 bases to trimming and J lost 2 bases, with 21 bases between them. The CDR3 has 17 residues. Per germline, CDR1 SGHAT and CDR2 FQNNGV. Full variable domain (missing parts from reference TRBV11-2 and TRBJ2-7): EAGVAQSPRYKIIEKRQSVAFWCNPISGHATLYWYQQILGQGPKLLIQFQNNGVVDDSQLPKDRFSAERLKGVDSTLKIQPAKLEDSAVYLCASSSSGGGDSPYEQYFGPGTRLTVT.

V is TRBV28 and J is TRBJ2-3; D is unclear. The length of the CDR3 is 12 residues. CDR1 and CDR2 from the germline V gene are MDHEN and SYDVKM. Trimming shortened V by 3 bases and J by 4 bases, and 5 bases separated the two germline ends. CDR3: CASSLSADTQYF. The CDR3, as DNA: TGTGCCAGCAGTTTGAGTGCAGATACGCAGTATTTT.

The rearrangement links TRBV12-5 to TRBJ1-3; D remains ambiguous. The V end was cut by 2 bases, the J end by 9 bases, with 11 bases between. The germline gives CDR1 LGHNT, CDR2 FRNRAP. CDR3 length equals 13 residues. The CDR3 region has the DNA TGTGCTAGTGGTTTGTGGGCCGCGGGCACCATATATTTT. It encodes CASGLWAAGTIYF.

The rearrangement links TRBV27 to TRBJ2-1, with 13 positions matching TRBD2. Per the germline V gene, CDR1 is MNHEY and CDR2 is SMNVEV (reference sequence). Trimming took 5 bases from V and 9 from J; bases not matched to a gene: 7. CDR3 length equals 15 residues. This CDR3 reads CASSTSGTSGTEQFF. CDR3 bases: TGTGCCAGCAGTACTTCCGGGACTAGCGGGACTGAGCAGTTCTTC.

A single count supports this clone. The chain recombines TRBV6-5 with TRBJ1-2; 11 bases line up with TRBD1. The CDR3 length is 12 residues. Trimming removed 8 bases from V and 4 bases from J; junction bases left unmatched: 0. The germline CDR1 and CDR2 sequences are MNHEY and SVGAGI. The DNA for the CDR3 is TGTGCCAGCGGACAGGGGGCCTATGGCTACACCTTC. As protein: CASGQGAYGYTF.

This clone was detected only a few times. The genes are TRBV7-9 and TRBJ1-4, with 9 bases matching TRBD1. Trimming removed 5 bases from V and 7 bases from J; junction bases left unmatched: 5. The germline V gene has CDR1 SEHNR and CDR2 FQNEAQ (reference sequence). This CDR3 has 14 residues. The CDR3 DNA is TGTGCCAGCAGCCAGGGACAGGGCGGTGAAAAACTGTTTTTT. This translates into CASSQGQGGEKLFF.

The rearrangement uses TRBV7-2 and TRBJ2-2, with unresolved D. Trimming took off 2 bases at V and 0 bases at J, with 7 bases between the two ends. The CDR3 contains 15 residues. The V gene's germline CDR1 is SGHTA and CDR2 FQGNSA. CDR3: CASSLSRANTGELFF. In DNA form, the CDR3 reads TGTGCCAGCAGCTTAAGTCGGGCGAACACCGGGGAGCTGTTTTTT.

The rearrangement joins TRBV19 to TRBJ1-2; 7 positions match TRBD1. Trimming took 4 bases from V and 6 from J; bases not matched to a gene: 5. The CDR3 extends over 13 amino acids. Germline CDR1 reads LNHDA; CDR2 reads SQIVND (reference sequence). The CDR3 region has the DNA TGTGCCAGTAGTACGTTACAGGGGAATGGCTACACCTTC. Translating it yields CASSTLQGNGYTF.

The chain uses TRBV5-4 and TRBJ2-3; D unclear. V was trimmed by 5 bases and J by 2 bases, leaving 12 bases between them. The CDR3 runs 14 residues. Per germline, CDR1 SGHNT and CDR2 YYREEE (reference sequence). DNA of the CDR3: TGTGCCAGCAGAAATCGCGGAAACACAGATACGCAGTATTTT. This translates into CASRNRGNTDTQYF.

V is TRBV4-1 and J is TRBJ1-2, with D unresolved. The V gene lost 7 bases and the J gene lost 7 bases, with 19 bases spanning the gap. The V gene's germline CDR1 is MGHRA and CDR2 YSYEKL. The CDR3 totals 14 residues. The CDR3 spells CASKKGGSASGYTF. In DNA form, the CDR3 reads TGCGCCAGCAAAAAAGGAGGATCTGCTTCTGGCTACACCTTC.

The rearrangement links TRBV18 to TRBJ1-2; TRBD1 is a possible D gene (5 bases). The CDR3 covers 14 residues. Germline CDR1 KGHSH, CDR2 LQKENI. The V end lost 5 bases, the J end lost 3 bases, and 13 bases lay between the germline ends. CDR3 loop: CASSDVQGDYGYTF. Here the CDR3 DNA reads TGTGCCAGCTCAGACGTCCAGGGCGACTATGGCTACACCTTC.

The chain carries TRBV5-4 and TRBJ2-7, with TRBD2 identical over 11 bases. With 2 bases clipped from V and 0 bases from J, the junction kept 10 bases outside the gene matches. Germline values: CDR1 SGHNT, CDR2 YYREEE (reference sequence). The CDR3 has 18 amino acids. The CDR3 bases are TGTGCCAGCAGCTTAAGGACTAGCGGGCCCTTTAGCTCCTACGAGCAGTACTTC. Translation gives CASSLRTSGPFSSYEQYF.

Only a few counts were recorded for this clone. DNA of the CDR3: TGCGCCAGCAGCTTGATGACTGGGAATGAAAAACTGTTTTTT. Its protein product is CASSLMTGNEKLFF. The genes are TRBV5-1 and TRBJ1-4; no firm D call. CDR1 and CDR2 (germline): SGHRS, YFSETQ. The CDR3 has 14 residues. Trimming took off 1 base at V and 5 bases at J, with 9 bases between the two ends.